This TCR beta chain was captured in a study of beta chain features in type 1 diabetes. As for the study in general: All samples yielded 85 million to 130 million examined sorted cells. Findings of the study overall: Naive, central memory and regulatory TCRB repertoires appeared more similar among patients than healthy donors.

With respect to this clone: Its antigen is unidentified.

A CD45RO/CCR7/CD25/CD127/CD95/CD27 panel sorted naive, central memory, regulatory and stem cell-like memory CD4+ cells. Germline values: CDR1 SQVTM, CDR2 ANQGSEA. V lost 3 bases to trimming and J lost 8 bases; unmatched junction nucleotides: 16. The CDR3 loop spans 16 amino acids. cDNA synthesis used the whole RNA isolate, giving expressed TCRB sequences. Clones were read by immunoSEQ multiplex PCR, and TCRdb kept only the in-frame ones, dropping some. The data contain about 470,000 clones, about 29% of them singletons. This clonotype originated in a man younger than 35 in good health. The sequencing sample was made of naive CD4+ T cells from blood. The rearrangement links TRBV29-1 to TRBJ2-4; 7 bases line up with TRBD2. CDR3 loop: CSVEGGASGPTYIQYF. The DNA of the CDR3 is TGCAGCGTTGAGGGGGGAGCTAGCGGCCCAACATACATTCAGTACTTC. The full variable domain, with the rest looked up from reference TRBV29-1 and TRBJ2-4, is SAVISQKPSRDICQRGTSLTIQCQVDSQVTMMFWYRQQPGQSLTLIATANQGSEATYESGFVIDKFPISRPNLTFSTLTVSNMSPEDSSIYLCSVEGGASGPTYIQYFGAGTRLSVL.